This TCR beta chain was sequenced during a study of T cell responses to AZD1222 COVID-19 vaccine. The study's findings and limits: Mapped onto spike, vaccine-associated CD4 TCRs spanned it and were dominant at 160-218 and 743-854. Clonal diversity may have been underestimated, and the donors were mostly white British, with more females than males. Increased Spike-specific TCR breadth and depth were observed after two AZD1222 doses.

V lost 5 bases to trimming and J lost 3 bases; unmatched junction nucleotides: 6. The CDR3 totals 17 residues. CDR1 and CDR2 from the germline V gene are MDHEN and SYDVKM. Sequencing used immunoSEQ multiplex PCR; TCRdb keeps in-frame clones, though not all of them. The repertoire holds over 100,000 clones, approximately 86% seen once, with approximately 2.4% in the top ten. A note on this clone: Its antigen is not known.

This receptor was taken from an adult in good health. This chain links TRBV28 with TRBJ2-3; 15 nucleotides agree with TRBD2. The sample in question was peripheral blood, obtained on day 0 of AZD1222 vaccination. The DNA of the CDR3 is TGTGCCAGCAGTGAGCCGGGACTAGCGGGAGGAACAGATACGCAGTATTTT. This translates into CASSEPGLAGGTDTQYF.